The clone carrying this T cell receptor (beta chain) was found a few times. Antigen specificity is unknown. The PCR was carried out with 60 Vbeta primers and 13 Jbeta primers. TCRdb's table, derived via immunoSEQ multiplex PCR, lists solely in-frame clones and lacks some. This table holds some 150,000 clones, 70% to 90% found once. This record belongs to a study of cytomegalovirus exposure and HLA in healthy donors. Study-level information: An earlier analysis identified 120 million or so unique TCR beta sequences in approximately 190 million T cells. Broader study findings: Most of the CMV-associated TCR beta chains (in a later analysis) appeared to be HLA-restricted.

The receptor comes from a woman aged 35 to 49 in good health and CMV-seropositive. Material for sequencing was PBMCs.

The CDR3 bases are TGTGCCAGCAAAGGACTAGTCAGCTCCTACGAGCAGTACTTC. Encoded protein: CASKGLVSSYEQYF. The chain employs TRBV2 and TRBJ2-7; 7 nucleotides line up with TRBD2. Germline values: CDR1 SNHLY, CDR2 FYNNEI. With 7 bases clipped from V and 0 bases from J, the junction kept 6 bases outside the gene matches. The CDR3 has 14 residues.